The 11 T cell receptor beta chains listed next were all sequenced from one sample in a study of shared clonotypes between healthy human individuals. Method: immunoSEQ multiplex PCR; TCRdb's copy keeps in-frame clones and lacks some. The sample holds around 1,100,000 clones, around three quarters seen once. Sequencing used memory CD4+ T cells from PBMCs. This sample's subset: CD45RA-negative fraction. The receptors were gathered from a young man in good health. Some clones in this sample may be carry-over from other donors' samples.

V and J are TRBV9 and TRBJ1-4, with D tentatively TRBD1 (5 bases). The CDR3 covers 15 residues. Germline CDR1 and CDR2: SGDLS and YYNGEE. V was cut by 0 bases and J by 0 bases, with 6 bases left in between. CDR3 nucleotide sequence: TGTGCCAGCAGCGTAGGACAGTCAACTAATGAAAAACTGTTTTTT. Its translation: CASSVGQSTNEKLFF.

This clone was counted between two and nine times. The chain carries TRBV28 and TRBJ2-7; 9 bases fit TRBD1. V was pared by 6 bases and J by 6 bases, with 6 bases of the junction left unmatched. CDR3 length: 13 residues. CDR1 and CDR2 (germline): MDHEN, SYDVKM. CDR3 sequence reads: CASSLTGGREQYF. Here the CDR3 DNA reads TGTGCCAGCAGCCTTACAGGGGGCCGCGAGCAGTACTTC. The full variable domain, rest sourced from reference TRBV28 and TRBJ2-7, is DVKVTQSSRYLVKRTGEKVFLECVQDMDHENMFWYRQDPGLGLRLIYFSYDVKMKEKGDIPEGYSVSREKKERFSLILESASTNQTSMYLCASSLTGGREQYFGPGTRLTVT.

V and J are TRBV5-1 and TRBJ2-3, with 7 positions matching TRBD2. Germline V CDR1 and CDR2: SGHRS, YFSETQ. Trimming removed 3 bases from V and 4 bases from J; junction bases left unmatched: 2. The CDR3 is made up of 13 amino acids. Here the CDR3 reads CASSWDYSDTQYF. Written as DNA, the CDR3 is TGCGCCAGCAGCTGGGACTACTCAGATACGCAGTATTTT.

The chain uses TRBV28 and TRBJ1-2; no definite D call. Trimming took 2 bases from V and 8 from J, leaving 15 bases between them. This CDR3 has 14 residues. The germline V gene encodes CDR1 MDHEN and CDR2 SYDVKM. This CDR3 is CASSLGNRLGGYTF. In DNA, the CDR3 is TGTGCCAGCAGTTTAGGGAATAGGCTGGGGGGCTACACCTTC.

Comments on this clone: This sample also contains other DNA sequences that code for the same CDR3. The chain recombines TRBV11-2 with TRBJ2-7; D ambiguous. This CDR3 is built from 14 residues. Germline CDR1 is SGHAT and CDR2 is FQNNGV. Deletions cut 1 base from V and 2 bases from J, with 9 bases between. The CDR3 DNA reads TGTGCCAGCAGCTTAGCACCGGGCCCCTACGAGCAGTACTTC. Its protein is CASSLAPGPYEQYF.

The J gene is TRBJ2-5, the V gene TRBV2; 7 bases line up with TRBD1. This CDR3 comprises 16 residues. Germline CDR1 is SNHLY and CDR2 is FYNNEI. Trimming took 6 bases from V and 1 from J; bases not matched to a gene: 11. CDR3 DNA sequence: TGTGCCAGCAGACGATTAGGGACAGCGATCCAAGAGACCCAGTACTTC. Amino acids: CASRRLGTAIQETQYF.

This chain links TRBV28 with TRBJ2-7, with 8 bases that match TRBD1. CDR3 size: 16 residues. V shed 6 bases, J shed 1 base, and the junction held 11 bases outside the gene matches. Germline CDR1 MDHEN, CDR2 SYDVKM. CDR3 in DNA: TGTGCCAGCAGCGGAAGGGGGACAGGCCCGTCCTACGAGCAGTACTTC. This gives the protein CASSGRGTGPSYEQYF.

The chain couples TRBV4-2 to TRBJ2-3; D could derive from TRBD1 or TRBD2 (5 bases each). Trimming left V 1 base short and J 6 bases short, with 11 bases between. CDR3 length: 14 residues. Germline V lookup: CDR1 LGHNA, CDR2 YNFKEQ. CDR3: CASSQGGGLDTQYF. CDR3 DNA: TGTGCCAGCAGCCAAGGTGGGGGTTTGGATACGCAGTATTTT.

The CDR3 nucleotides are TGTGCCAGCAGTTACCCGACAGGATCTGGAACAGATACGCAGTATTTT. Encoded protein: CASSYPTGSGTDTQYF. The J gene is TRBJ2-3, the V gene TRBV6-6; possible D gene TRBD1, 6 bases. The CDR3 extends over 16 amino acids. The germline V gene encodes CDR1 MNHNY and CDR2 SVGAGI (reference sequence). Trimming took 2 bases from V and 3 from J, leaving 15 bases between them.

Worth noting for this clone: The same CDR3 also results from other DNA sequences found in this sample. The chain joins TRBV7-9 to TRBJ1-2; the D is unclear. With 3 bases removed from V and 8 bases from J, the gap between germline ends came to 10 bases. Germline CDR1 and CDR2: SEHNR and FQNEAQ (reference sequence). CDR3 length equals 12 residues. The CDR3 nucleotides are TGTGCCAGCAGCTTTTGGGGAGGAGGCTACACCTTC. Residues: CASSFWGGGYTF. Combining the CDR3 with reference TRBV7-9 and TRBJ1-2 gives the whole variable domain DTGVSQNPRHKITKRGQNVTFRCDPISEHNRLYWYRQTLGQGPEFLTYFQNEAQLEKSRLLSDRFSAERPKGSFSTLEIQRTEQGDSAMYLCASSFWGGGYTFGSGTRLTVV.

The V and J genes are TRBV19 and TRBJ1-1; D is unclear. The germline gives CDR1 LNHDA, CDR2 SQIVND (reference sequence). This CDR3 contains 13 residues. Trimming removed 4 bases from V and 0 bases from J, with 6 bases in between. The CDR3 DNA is TGTGCCAGTAGTAGGCAGGTGAACACTGAAGCTTTCTTT. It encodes CASSRQVNTEAFF.